This T cell receptor beta chain appears in the sequencing data of a study of blood T cell repertoires in COVID-19. Study background: T cells, B-cell-depleted T cells, or PBMCs supplied cDNA or gDNA.

V dropped 3 bases and J dropped 1 base, with 12 bases sitting between them. CDR3 size: 15 residues. Looked up from germline, CDR1 is LGHDT and CDR2 is YNNKEL (reference sequence). The assay was immunoSEQ multiplex PCR, and TCRdb's table has in-frame clones only and misses some. The sample contains under 250,000 clones, over 80% of which appear only once. The V gene is TRBV3-1 (or the pseudogene TRBV3-2), the J gene TRBJ2-5; possibly TRBD2 for D (6 bases). Sample: peripheral blood. The TCR was taken from a woman in her sixties or seventies with active or convalescent COVID-19. The CDR3, as DNA: TGTGCCAGCAGCCAGTTACGCGGGGCCCAAGAGACCCAGTACTTC. The encoded protein is CASSQLRGAQETQYF.